A selection of T cell receptor beta chains follows, all from one sample in a study of blood T cell repertoires in COVID-19. Clones were read by immunoSEQ multiplex PCR, and TCRdb kept only the in-frame ones, dropping some. The sample lists 250,000 to 350,000 clones, 80% to 85% seen once, with less than 20% in the top ten. The sample taken for sequencing was peripheral blood. Source of these receptors: a person aged 65-85 years with COVID-19, enrolled during active disease. Each CDR3 is given with its conserved first and last residue. A D gene is named only where the DNA matches it firmly. Clone size appears in some rows only: once, few, many, or a class for an expanded clone.

>15|TRBJ2-5|TRBD1|TRBV6-2/TRBV6-3|few
TGTGCCAGCAGCCCGGGACAGGGTCAAAAAGAGACCCAGTACTTC
CASSPGQGQKETQYF
>15|TRBJ2-1|-|TRBV9|once
TGTGCCAGCAGCGTAGATCACCGTGGGGGGAATGAGCAGTTCTTC
CASSVDHRGGNEQFF
>18|TRBJ1-1|TRBD1|TRBV27|-
TGTGCCAGCAGTTTATTAAAAACAGGGGGCCTCATGAACACTGAAGCTTTCTTT
CASSLLKTGGLMNTEAFF
>20|TRBJ2-5|TRBD2|TRBV27|-
TGTGCCAGCAGTCCGTACCCTGGCGCGGGGGGCCCCCGGGTACAAGAGACCCAGTACTTC
CASSPYPGAGGPRVQETQYF
>15|TRBJ1-5|-|TRBV19|-
TGTGCCAGTAGTATAAGAGGGGAGGACAATCAGCCCCAGCATTTT
CASSIRGEDNQPQHF
>15|TRBJ1-1|TRBD1|TRBV7-2|-
TGTGCCAGCAGCTTAGCCGGGACAGGGAGTACTGAAGCTTTCTTT
CASSLAGTGSTEAFF
>16|TRBJ1-2|TRBD1|TRBV7-8|-
TGTGCCAGCAGCTTAGAGCAGGGACAGGGGGTTTATGGCTACACCTTC
CASSLEQGQGVYGYTF
>14|TRBJ2-7|-|TRBV6-7|-
TGTGCCAGCAGTTACTCGAAAGCGGGCAGCGAGCAGTACTTC
CASSYSKAGSEQYF
>15|TRBJ2-7|-|TRBV11-3|-
TGTGCCAGCACCCAGGGCCCCCATAAAAAATACGAGCAGTACTTC
CASTQGPHKKYEQYF
>14|TRBJ2-7|-|TRBV7-6|-
TGTGCCAGCAACACAACCCGGCTAGTTGTTGAGCAGTACTTC
CASNTTRLVVEQYF
>14|TRBJ2-5|-|TRBV6-1|-
TGTGCCAGCAGTGAGGTCAGGCCAGGGGAGACCCAGTACTTC
CASSEVRPGETQYF
>15|TRBJ2-3|TRBD1|TRBV28|-
TGTGCCAGCATCCGACAGGGAAGTGGGCCAGATACGCAGTATTTT
CASIRQGSGPDTQYF
>13|TRBJ1-5|TRBD1|TRBV6-1|-
TGTGCCAGCAGTGACATCCCGGGGACAGGTCAGCATTTT
CASSDIPGTGQHF
>16|TRBJ2-1|-|TRBV7-3|-
TGTGCCAGCAGCTTAACACGGGCGGGTGGTAGTAATGAGCAGTTCTTC
CASSLTRAGGSNEQFF
>18|TRBJ2-2|TRBD2|TRBV5-1|-
TGCGCCAGCAGCTCGGGACTAGCGGGGGCTGTTAACACCGGGGAGCTGTTTTTT
CASSSGLAGAVNTGELFF
>15|TRBJ1-5|-|TRBV7-6|-
TGTGCCAGCAGCTTAGGGGCGGGAATCAATCAGCCCCAGCATTTT
CASSLGAGINQPQHF
>15|TRBJ1-1|TRBD1|TRBV6-5|-
TGTGCCAGCACCCCTCAGGGGGCCTTGAACACTGAAGCTTTCTTT
CASTPQGALNTEAFF
>16|TRBJ2-7|TRBD2|TRBV28|-
TGTGCCAGCAGTTTTGCCCCCGGACTAGCGGGAGTCGAGCAGTACTTC
CASSFAPGLAGVEQYF
>14|TRBJ2-3|-|TRBV29-1|-
TGCAGCGTTGAAGATTTTGGTCTATCAGATACGCAGTATTTT
CSVEDFGLSDTQYF
>10|TRBJ1-4|TRBD1|TRBV28|-
TGCGGGACAGGGGATGAAAAACTGTTTTTT
CGTGDEKLFF
>14|TRBJ2-7|-|TRBV9|-
TGTGCCAGCAGCGTACCGGACAGCAGTACTAAGCAGTACTTC
CASSVPDSSTKQYF
>15|TRBJ2-5|-|TRBV5-1|once
TGCGCCAGCAGCTTGTCGGGGGACGGAGGAGAGACCCAGTACTTC
CASSLSGDGGETQYF
>15|TRBJ2-1|-|TRBV6-5|once
TGTGCCAGCAGCACCTATCTTGGTCCCTACAATGAGCAGTTCTTC
CASSTYLGPYNEQFF
>15|TRBJ2-7|TRBD2|TRBV7-2|-
TGTGCCAGCAGTTGGGGGACTAGCGGGTCCTACGAGCAGTACTTC
CASSWGTSGSYEQYF
>16|TRBJ2-1|TRBD2|TRBV14|-
TGTGCCAGCAGCCAGTACCTAGCGGGGGCCTACAATGAGCAGTTCTTC
CASSQYLAGAYNEQFF
>16|TRBJ1-6|-|TRBV6-1|-
TGTGCCAGCAGTGACAGGGGCAGGGCGATATTTTCACCCCTCCACTTT
CASSDRGRAIFSPLHF
>12|TRBJ1-2|TRBD1|TRBV19|-
TGTGCCAGTAGTCCCTTACAGGGGCCCGGCCTCTTC
CASSPLQGPGLF
>18|TRBJ2-6|-|TRBV5-1|-
TGCGCCAGCAGCTTTGGAGAAGATATTAGCTCTGGGGCCAACGTCCTGACTTTC
CASSFGEDISSGANVLTF
>14|TRBJ1-3|-|TRBV28|few
TGTGCCAGGCCCTTTCGGGGGAGTGGAAACACCATATATTTT
CARPFRGSGNTIYF
>13|TRBJ2-5|-|TRBV12-3/TRBV12-4|-
TGTGCCAGCAGGCTTGTAGGGGTCGAGACCCAGTACTTC
CASRLVGVETQYF
>12|TRBJ2-1|-|TRBV7-3|once
TGTGCCAGCACCTCCTCGGGGGATGAGCAGTTCTTC
CASTSSGDEQFF
>15|TRBJ2-5|-|TRBV5-5|-
TGTGCCAGCAGCTTTGCGGGGCACAGGCAAGAGACCCAGTACTTC
CASSFAGHRQETQYF